This T cell receptor (beta chain) was captured by sequencing in a study of tumor and adjacent non-tumor tissue in lung cancer (dated by TCRdb to the late 2010s). About the full investigation: Of the cohort, more than ten patients had adenocarcinoma, 2 had squamous cell carcinoma and 1 had small cell lung cancer. Sequencing generated a total of more than 95 million productive TCRbeta reads, averaging about 4 million reads per sample. The study compared bulk TCRbeta repertoires between lung tumor tissue and matched distant non-tumor lung tissue from 15 lung cancer patients. The approximately 15 enrolled patients, of whom 10 were men and 5 were women, were aged roughly 31 to 80 years and were diagnosed with TNM stage I to III disease. TCRbeta CDR3 sequencing was performed on 25 to 35 paired specimens, with one tumor sample and one normal lung sample collected per patient.

This clonotype was seen only a few times. Its antigen specificity is not known. One end of the junction fails to match germline, which may point to a read error. The paper as a whole reports these results and caveats: Tumor tissue showed significantly greater TCR diversity (inverse Simpson) than normal lung tissue (431.37 vs 166.20, P = 0.0075, Mann-Whitney U test). A significantly larger cumulative share of the repertoire was made up by the top 100 clones in normal lung than in tumor tissue. Only about 15 patients were included in the cohort, and the need for larger samples and more detailed clinical data was noted by the authors. Younger patients had significantly higher TCR diversity, and higher tumor TCR diversity was associated with shorter overall and disease-free survival. Because peripheral blood was not sequenced, the blood TCRbeta repertoires of the lung cancer patients in the study went unexamined. Neither the sequencing platform nor unique molecular identifiers are named or mentioned anywhere in the methods.

The CDR3 runs 16 residues from the cysteine to the phenylalanine. Only the CDR3 region is kept as DNA, spanning 48 bases read in frame from base 1. CDR1 and CDR2, looked up from the germline V gene, are MDHEN and SYDVKM. RNA was isolated from bulk, unsorted tissue, and RNA quality was assessed with a NanoDrop ND-1000 and an Agilent 2100. The donors were newly diagnosed lung cancer patients admitted for thoracic surgery in China from August to November 2014 who had not received prior chemotherapy. Anyone who had undergone radiotherapy or chemotherapy before, or who had another cancer at the same time, was left out of the study. Surgical tissue pieces of roughly 1-2.2 cm3 were preserved in RNAlater solution and were kept at -80 degrees C until use. Library preparation used multiplex PCR. The reads were generated on an Illumina HiSeq 2500. TCRbeta libraries were constructed through three rounds of nested PCR with primers (Table S4) according to protocols adapted from ARM-PCR. Before sequencing, PCR products in the 200-500 bp range were cut out of the gel and cleaned up using the QIAquick gel extraction kit. The study's processing was this. Trimmomatic was used to clean the reads, FLASH was used to merge the reads into complete CDR3 sequences, and MiTCR was used to assign the reads to V(D)J germline segments. VDJtools was used to compute clonal diversity as the inverse Simpson's index. In-frame sequences lacking a premature stop codon were counted as productive reads. Using fastp trimming at Q25 and MiXCR clonotype assembly, TCRdb reanalyzed the public sequencing data and kept in-frame beta chains. Every distinct CDR3 protein forms one entry, paired with its most common genes and DNA. For this entry, the V and J calls and clone size follow TCRdb and not the study's own pipeline. Recorded for this sample are 200,000 to 250,000 distinct CDR3 sequences; 71% of them occurred a single time. 25% of the sample comes from the top ten.

The rearrangement joined TRBV28 to TRBJ1-5; no D gene is confidently identified. Source material: lung tumor tissue. This TCR came from a man aged 60 to 69 with non-small cell lung cancer. The CDR3 region reads CASSFEKGHSNQPQHF. The sequenced DNA: TGTGCCAGCAGTTTCGAGAAAGGGCATAGCAATCAGCCTCAGCATTTT.